This T cell receptor beta chain comes out of a study of blood T cell repertoires in COVID-19. For the study at large: COVID-19 samples collected from the United States, Italy and Spain covered acute and convalescent phases.

Germline V gene sequence: CDR1 SGHRS, CDR2 YFSETQ. The junction had 12 bases not matched to a gene; V was cut back by 3 bases and J by 15 bases. This CDR3 contains 15 residues. Using immunoSEQ multiplex PCR, the repertoire was profiled, and TCRdb retains in-frame clones only, with some absent. The sample contains 200,000 to 300,000 clones, about 83% of which appear only once. Sequenced sample: peripheral blood. This receptor was identified in a woman older than 75 with COVID-19, enrolled during active disease. The rearrangement joins TRBV5-1 to TRBJ1-6; 10 positions agree with TRBD1. DNA of the CDR3: TGCGCCAGCAGCTCGGCGACAGGGGGCTACAGTGTCCTCCACTTT. Protein: CASSSATGGYSVLHF.